The T cell receptor (beta chain) described here comes from a study of post-analysis software for immune sequencing data. Study conclusions and caveats: Multiple sclerosis patients showed significantly lower normalized Chao1 diversity than controls did. Patients used about five TRBV segments, including TRBV5-6, TRBV5-1 and TRBV20-1, more often than controls.

On this clonotype itself: What it recognizes is unknown.

cDNA libraries for TCR beta contained unique molecular identifiers. TCRdb re-called the PCR reads with MiXCR, one entry per CDR3 protein. The data show about 620,000 distinct CDR3 sequences, 44% seen once. This CDR3 has 16 amino acids. Germline CDR1 reads DFQATT; CDR2 reads SNEGSKA (reference sequence). The chain uses TRBV20-1 and TRBJ2-4, with 14 bases aligning to TRBD2. The J call may be wrong; the DNA end is better matched by TRBJ2-7. The specimen sequenced was blood. The sequence was obtained from a girl aged 5 to 17 with multiple sclerosis. CDR3 coding DNA: TGCAGTGCTAGAGTTGTGACTAGCGGGGGGGGCTACGAGCAGTACTTC. As protein: CSARVVTSGGGYEQYF.